In this sample, the clone carrying this T cell receptor beta chain turned up many times. Antigen specificity is unknown. Generation of TCR beta libraries employed quantitative 5'-RACE incorporating molecular barcodes. TCRdb reprocessed the 5' RACE reads with MiXCR, giving one entry per CDR3 protein. The table shows 150,000 to 200,000 distinct CDR3 sequences, with roughly 18% occurring only once. This sample was included in a study of CD8 T cells in ankylosing spondylitis. Study-wide results and limits: A TCR beta motif of fewer than ten highly homologous variants seemed to mark ankylosing spondylitis blood. Past research had described some motif variants in reactive arthritis synovial fluid and blood. Significant enrichment of disease-linked clones was reportedly seen in matched ankylosing spondylitis synovial fluid.

The CDR3 contains 14 residues. V dropped 5 bases and J dropped 4 bases, with 12 bases sitting between them. CDR1 SSHAT and CDR2 FNYEAQ come from the germline V gene (reference sequence). The sequencing input was blood, either unsorted or a sorted T cell fraction (not recorded which). The V gene is TRBV7-7, the J gene TRBJ2-1; a possible D gene is TRBD1 (6 bases). The TCR sequence derives from a male donor aged 10-35 years with ankylosing spondylitis or in good health (not recorded which). The CDR3 is CASSRGGSYNEQFF. The CDR3 bases are TGTGCCAGCAGCAGAGGGGGTTCGTACAATGAGCAGTTCTTC.